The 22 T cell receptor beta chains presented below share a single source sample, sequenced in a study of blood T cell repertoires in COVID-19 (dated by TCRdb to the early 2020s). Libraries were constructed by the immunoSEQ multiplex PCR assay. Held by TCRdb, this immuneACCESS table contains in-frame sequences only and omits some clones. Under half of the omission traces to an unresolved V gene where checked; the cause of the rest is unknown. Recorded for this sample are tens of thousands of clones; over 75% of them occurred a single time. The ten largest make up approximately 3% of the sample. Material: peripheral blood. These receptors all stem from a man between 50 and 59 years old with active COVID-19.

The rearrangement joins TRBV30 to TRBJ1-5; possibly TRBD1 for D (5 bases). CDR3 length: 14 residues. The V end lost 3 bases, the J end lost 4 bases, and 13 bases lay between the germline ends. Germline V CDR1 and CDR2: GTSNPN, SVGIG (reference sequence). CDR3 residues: CAWSASNRNQPQHF. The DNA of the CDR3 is TGTGCCTGGAGCGCTTCAAACAGGAATCAGCCCCAGCATTTT. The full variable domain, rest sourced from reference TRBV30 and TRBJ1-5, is SQTIHQWPATLVQPVGSPLSLECTVEGTSNPNLYWYRQAAGRGLQLLFYSVGIGQISSEVPQNLSASRPQDRQFILSSKKLLLSDSGFYLCAWSASNRNQPQHFGDGTRLSIL.

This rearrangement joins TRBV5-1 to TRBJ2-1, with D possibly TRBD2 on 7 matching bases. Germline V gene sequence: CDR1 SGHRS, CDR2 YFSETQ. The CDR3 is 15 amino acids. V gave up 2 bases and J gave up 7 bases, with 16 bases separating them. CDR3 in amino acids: CASSLGGGRINEQFF. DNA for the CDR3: TGCGCCAGCAGCTTAGGGGGGGGGCGCATAAATGAGCAGTTCTTC.

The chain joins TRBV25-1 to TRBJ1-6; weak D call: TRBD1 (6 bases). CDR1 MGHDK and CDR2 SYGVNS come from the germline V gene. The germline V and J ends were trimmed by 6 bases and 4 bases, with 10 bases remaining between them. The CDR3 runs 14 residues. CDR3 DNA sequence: TGTGCCAGCAGCCAGGGGTTATATAATTCACCCCTCCACTTT. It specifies CASSQGLYNSPLHF.

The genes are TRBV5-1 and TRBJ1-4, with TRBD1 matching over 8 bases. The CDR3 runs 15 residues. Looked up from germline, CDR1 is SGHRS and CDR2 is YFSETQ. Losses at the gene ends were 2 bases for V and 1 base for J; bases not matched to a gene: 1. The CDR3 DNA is TGCGCCAGCAGCTTAACAGGGGGAACTAATGAAAAACTGTTTTTT. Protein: CASSLTGGTNEKLFF.

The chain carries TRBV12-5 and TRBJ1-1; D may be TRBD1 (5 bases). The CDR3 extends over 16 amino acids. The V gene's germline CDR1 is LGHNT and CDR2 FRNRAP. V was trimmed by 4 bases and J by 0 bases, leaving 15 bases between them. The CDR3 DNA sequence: TGTGCTAGTGGTTCGCCTTCTGGGGCTATGAACACTGAAGCTTTCTTT. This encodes CASGSPSGAMNTEAFF.

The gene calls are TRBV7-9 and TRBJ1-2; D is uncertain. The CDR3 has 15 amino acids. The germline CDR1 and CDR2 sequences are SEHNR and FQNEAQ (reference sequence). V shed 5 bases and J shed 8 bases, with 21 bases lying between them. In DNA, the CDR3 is TGTGCCAGCAGCCCTACTGGAGGTGCGGGTAGCGGCTACACCTTC. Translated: CASSPTGGAGSGYTF.

The CDR3 DNA follows: TGTGCCAGCAGGGAGGACAGGGGGCTGGGGGAGACCCAGTACTTC. Translation: CASREDRGLGETQYF. This chain joins TRBV2 and TRBJ2-5; 11 bases agree with TRBD1. V shed 6 bases and J 5 bases; nucleotides not matched to a gene: 8. Per germline, CDR1 SNHLY and CDR2 FYNNEI. The CDR3 totals 15 residues.

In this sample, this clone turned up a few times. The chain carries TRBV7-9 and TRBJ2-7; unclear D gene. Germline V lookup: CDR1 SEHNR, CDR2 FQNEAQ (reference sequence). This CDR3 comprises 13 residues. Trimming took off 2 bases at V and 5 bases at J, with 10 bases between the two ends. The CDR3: CASSLPDGDEQYF. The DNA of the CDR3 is TGTGCCAGCAGCTTACCCGACGGAGACGAGCAGTACTTC.

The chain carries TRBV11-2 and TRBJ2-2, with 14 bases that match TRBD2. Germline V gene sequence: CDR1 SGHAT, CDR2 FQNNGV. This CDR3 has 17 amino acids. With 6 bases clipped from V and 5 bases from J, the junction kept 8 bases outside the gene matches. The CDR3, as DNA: TGTGCCAGCAGTCTTCTTCGGACTAGCGGGAGGACCGGGGAGCTGTTTTTT. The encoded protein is CASSLLRTSGRTGELFF.

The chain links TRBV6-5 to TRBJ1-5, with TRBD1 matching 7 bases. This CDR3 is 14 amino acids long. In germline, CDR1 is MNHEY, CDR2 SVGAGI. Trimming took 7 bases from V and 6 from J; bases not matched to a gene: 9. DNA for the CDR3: TGTGCCAGCAACAAGAACAGGGGCGGTCAGCCCCAGCATTTT. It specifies CASNKNRGGQPQHF.

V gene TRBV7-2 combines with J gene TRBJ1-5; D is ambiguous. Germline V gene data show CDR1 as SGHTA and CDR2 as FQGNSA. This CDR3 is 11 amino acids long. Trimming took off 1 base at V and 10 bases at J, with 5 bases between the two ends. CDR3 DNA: TGTGCCAGCAGCTTAGGAGGCCCCCAGCATTTT. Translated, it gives CASSLGGPQHF. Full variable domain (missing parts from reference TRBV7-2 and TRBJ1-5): GAGVSQSPSNKVTEKGKDVELRCDPISGHTALYWYRQSLGQGLEFLIYFQGNSAPDKSGLPSDRFSAERTGGSVSTLTIQRTQQEDSAVYLCASSLGGPQHFGDGTRLSIL.

The CDR3 sequence is CASSAPGGHEQFF. CDR3 nucleotides: TGTGCCAGCAGCGCGCCTGGCGGGCATGAGCAGTTCTTC. The chain is built from TRBV6-5 and TRBJ2-1, with D tentatively TRBD2 (5 bases). Germline CDR1 and CDR2: MNHEY and SVGAGI. The CDR3 spans 13 residues. V lost 6 bases and J lost 8, with 14 bases in between.

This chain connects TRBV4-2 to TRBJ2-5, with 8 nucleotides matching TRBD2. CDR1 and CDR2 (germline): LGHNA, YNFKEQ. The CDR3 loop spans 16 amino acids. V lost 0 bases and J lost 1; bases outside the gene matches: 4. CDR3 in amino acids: CASSQDWAGGQETQYF. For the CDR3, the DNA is TGTGCCAGCAGCCAAGATTGGGCGGGGGGCCAAGAGACCCAGTACTTC.

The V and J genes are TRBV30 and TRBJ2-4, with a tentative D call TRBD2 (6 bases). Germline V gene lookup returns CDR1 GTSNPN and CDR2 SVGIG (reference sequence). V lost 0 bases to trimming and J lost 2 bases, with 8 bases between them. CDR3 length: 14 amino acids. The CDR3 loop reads CAWSVGGSKNIQYF. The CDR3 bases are TGTGCCTGGAGTGTGGGGGGATCCAAAAACATTCAGTACTTC.

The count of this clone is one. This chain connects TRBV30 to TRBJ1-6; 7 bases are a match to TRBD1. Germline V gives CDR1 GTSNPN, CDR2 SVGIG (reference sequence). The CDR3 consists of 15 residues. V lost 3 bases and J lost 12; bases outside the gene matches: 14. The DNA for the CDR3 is TGTGCCTGGAGCCCCTTTACAACAGGGGCCCTACCCCTCCACTTT. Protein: CAWSPFTTGALPLHF.

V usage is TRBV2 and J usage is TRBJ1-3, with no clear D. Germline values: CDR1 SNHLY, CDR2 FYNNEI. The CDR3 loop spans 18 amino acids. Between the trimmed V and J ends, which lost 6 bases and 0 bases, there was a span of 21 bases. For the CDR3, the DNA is TGTGCCAGCAGCCTACCCCGGCAGCCCACTAACTCTGGAAACACCATATATTTT. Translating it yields CASSLPRQPTNSGNTIYF.

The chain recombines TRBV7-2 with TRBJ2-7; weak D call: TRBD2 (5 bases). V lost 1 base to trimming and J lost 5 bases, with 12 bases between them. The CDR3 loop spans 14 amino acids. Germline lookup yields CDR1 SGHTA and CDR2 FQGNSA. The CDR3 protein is CASSLGGLKDEQYF. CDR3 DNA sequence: TGTGCCAGCAGCTTAGGCGGACTCAAGGACGAGCAGTACTTC.

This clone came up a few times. The CDR3 coding sequence is TGTGCCTCCCGGGGGACAGGGTACTCCTACGAGCAGTACTTC. Translated: CASRGTGYSYEQYF. The chain links TRBV6-5 to TRBJ2-7, with 9 bases fitting TRBD1. Germline V gene sequence: CDR1 MNHEY, CDR2 SVGAGI. The CDR3 totals 14 residues. After removal of 11 bases from V and 0 bases from J, the junction contained 8 bases not matched to a gene.

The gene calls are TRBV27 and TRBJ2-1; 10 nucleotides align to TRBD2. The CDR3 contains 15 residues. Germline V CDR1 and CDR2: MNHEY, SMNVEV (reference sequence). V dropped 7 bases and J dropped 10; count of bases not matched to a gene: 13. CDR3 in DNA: TGTGCCAGCACTAAGAGGGGGGTAGCGGGAGGCGAGCAGTTCTTC. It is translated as CASTKRGVAGGEQFF.

The CDR3 nucleotides are TGTGCCAGCAGCTTGGTCCAGGGGTGGACCATATATTTT. Translation gives CASSLVQGWTIYF. The chain carries TRBV7-9 and TRBJ1-3, with a weak D call TRBD1 (6 bases). With 3 bases removed from V and 10 bases from J, the gap between germline ends came to 13 bases. CDR1 is SEHNR, CDR2 FQNEAQ, per germline (reference sequence). This CDR3 has 13 residues. Combining the CDR3 with reference TRBV7-9 and TRBJ1-3 gives the whole variable domain DTGVSQNPRHKITKRGQNVTFRCDPISEHNRLYWYRQTLGQGPEFLTYFQNEAQLEKSRLLSDRFSAERPKGSFSTLEIQRTEQGDSAMYLCASSLVQGWTIYFGEGSWLTVV.

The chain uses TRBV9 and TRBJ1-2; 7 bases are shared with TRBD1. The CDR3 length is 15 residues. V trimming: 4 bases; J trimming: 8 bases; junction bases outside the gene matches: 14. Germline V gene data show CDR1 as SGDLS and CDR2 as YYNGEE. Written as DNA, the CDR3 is TGTGCCAGCAGCCAATGGGACAGAGGCTCAAAGGGCTACACCTTC. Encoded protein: CASSQWDRGSKGYTF.

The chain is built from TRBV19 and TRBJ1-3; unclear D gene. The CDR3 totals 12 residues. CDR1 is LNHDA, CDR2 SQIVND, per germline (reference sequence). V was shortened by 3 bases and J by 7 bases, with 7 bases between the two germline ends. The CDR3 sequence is CASSMGVNTIYF. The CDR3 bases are TGTGCCAGTAGTATGGGCGTGAACACCATATATTTT.